The source of this T cell receptor beta chain is a study of early T cells in non-severe SARS-CoV-2 infection. Study background: Whole-blood bulk RNA, unsorted, was sequenced, and chains were unpaired.

The CDR3 runs 15 residues. The V gene lost 7 bases and the J gene lost 3 bases, with 18 bases spanning the gap. CDR1 and CDR2 from the germline V gene are SNHLY and FYNNEI. Regarding the study as a whole: VDJdb matches were skewed toward anti-spike CD8 T cell responses.

This clonotype was picked up a small number of times. Its antigen is currently unknown. Unique molecular identifiers tagged individual cDNA molecules. Each CDR3 protein is one row after TCRdb ran MiXCR on the 5' RACE reads. The sample shows about 68,000 distinct CDR3 sequences, 12% of them seen only once. The clonotype was recovered from an adult who was a healthcare worker with PCR-confirmed SARS-CoV-2 infection or an uninfected control (not recorded which). The chain couples TRBV2 to TRBJ1-2, with D possibly TRBD1 on 5 matching bases. The sample comprised whole blood. The CDR3 DNA follows: TGTGCCAGCACCTCCCTCCCCGGGACCGACTATGGCTACACCTTC. This sequence encodes CASTSLPGTDYGYTF.